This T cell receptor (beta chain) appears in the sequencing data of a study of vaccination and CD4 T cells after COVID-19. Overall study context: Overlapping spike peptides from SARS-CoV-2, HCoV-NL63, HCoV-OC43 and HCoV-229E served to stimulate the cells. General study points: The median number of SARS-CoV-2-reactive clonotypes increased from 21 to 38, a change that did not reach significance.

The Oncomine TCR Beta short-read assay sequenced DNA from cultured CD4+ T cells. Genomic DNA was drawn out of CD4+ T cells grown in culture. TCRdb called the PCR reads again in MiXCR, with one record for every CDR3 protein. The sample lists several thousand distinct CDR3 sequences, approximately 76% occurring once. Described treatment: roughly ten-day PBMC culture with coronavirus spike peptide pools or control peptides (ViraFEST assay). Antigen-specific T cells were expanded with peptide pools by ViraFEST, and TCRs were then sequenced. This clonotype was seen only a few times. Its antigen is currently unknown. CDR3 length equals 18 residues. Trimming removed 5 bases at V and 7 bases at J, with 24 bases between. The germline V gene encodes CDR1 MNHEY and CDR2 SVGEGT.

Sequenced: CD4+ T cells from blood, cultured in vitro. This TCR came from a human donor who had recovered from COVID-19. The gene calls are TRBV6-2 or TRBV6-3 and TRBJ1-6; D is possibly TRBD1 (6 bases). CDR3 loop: CASSDPRGPDPVNSPLHF. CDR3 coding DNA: TGTGCCAGCAGTGACCCCAGGGGCCCGGATCCAGTAAATTCACCCCTCCACTTT.